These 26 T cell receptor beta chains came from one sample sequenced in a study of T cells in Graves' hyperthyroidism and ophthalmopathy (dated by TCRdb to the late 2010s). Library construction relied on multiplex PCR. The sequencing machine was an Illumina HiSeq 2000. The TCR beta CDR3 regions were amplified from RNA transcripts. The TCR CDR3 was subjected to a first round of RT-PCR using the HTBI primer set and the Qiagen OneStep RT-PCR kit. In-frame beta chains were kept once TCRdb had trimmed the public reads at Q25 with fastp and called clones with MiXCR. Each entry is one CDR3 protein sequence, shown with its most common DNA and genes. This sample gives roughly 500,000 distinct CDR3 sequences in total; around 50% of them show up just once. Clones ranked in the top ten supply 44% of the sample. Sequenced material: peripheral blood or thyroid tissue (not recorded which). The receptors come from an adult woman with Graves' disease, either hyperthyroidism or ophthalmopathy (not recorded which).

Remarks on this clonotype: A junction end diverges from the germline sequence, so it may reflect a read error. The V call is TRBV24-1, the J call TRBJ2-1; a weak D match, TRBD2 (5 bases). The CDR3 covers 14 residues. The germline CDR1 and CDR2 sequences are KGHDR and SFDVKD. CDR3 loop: CASSFYSGMHEQFF. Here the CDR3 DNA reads TGTGCCAGCAGTTTTTACTCCGGGATGCATGAGCAGTTCTTC.

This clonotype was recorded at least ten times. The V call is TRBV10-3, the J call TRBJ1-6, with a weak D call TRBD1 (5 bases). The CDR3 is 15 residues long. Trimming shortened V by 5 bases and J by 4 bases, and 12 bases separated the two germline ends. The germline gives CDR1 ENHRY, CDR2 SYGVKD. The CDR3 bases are TGTGCCATCAGTCCAACGACAGCTTATAATTCACCCCTCCACTTT. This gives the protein CAISPTTAYNSPLHF.

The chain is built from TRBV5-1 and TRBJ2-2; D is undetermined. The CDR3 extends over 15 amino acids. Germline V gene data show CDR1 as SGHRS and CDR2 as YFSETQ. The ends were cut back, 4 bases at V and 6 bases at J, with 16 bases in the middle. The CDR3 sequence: CASSQTVGPAGELFF. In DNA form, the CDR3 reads TGCGCCAGCAGCCAGACGGTGGGTCCGGCCGGGGAGCTGTTTTTT.

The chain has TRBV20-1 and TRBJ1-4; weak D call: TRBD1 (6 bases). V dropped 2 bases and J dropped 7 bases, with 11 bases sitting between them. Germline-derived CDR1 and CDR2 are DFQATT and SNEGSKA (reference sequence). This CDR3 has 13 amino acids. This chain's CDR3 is CSARRGASEKLFF. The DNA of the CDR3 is TGCAGTGCTAGAAGGGGGGCGAGTGAAAAACTGTTTTTT.

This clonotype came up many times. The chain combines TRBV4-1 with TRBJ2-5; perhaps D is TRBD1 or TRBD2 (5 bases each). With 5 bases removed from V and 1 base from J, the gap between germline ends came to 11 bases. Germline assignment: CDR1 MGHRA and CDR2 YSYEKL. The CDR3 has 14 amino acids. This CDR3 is CASSKRDGQETQYF. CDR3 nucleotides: TGCGCCAGCAGCAAACGGGACGGCCAAGAGACCCAGTACTTC.

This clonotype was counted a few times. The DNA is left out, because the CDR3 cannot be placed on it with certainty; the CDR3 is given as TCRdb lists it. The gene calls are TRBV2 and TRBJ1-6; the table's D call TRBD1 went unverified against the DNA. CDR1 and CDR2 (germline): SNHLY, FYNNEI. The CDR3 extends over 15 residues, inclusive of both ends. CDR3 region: CACSARGDSPSPLHF.

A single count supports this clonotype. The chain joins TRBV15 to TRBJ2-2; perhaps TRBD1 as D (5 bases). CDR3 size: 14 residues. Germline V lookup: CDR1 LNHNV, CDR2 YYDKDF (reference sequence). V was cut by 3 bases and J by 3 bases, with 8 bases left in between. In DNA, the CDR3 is TGTGCCACCAGCAGCAGGGCGGACACCGGGGAGCTGTTTTTT. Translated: CATSSRADTGELFF.

The CDR3 nucleotides are TGTGCCAGCAGCTTCCAACAGGACAATGAGCAGTTCTTC. Its protein product is CASSFQQDNEQFF. V gene TRBV7-9 combines with J gene TRBJ2-1; D is perhaps TRBD1 (5 bases). Germline V gene sequence: CDR1 SEHNR, CDR2 FQNEAQ (reference sequence). Trimming removed 3 bases at V and 5 bases at J, with 8 bases between. There are 13 residues in the CDR3.

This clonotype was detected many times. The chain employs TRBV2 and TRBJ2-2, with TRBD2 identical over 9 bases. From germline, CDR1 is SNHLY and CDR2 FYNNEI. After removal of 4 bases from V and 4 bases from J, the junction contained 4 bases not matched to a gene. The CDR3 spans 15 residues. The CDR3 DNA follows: TGTGCCAGCAGTGTGCTAGCGGGGAGCACCGGGGAGCTGTTTTTT. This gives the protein CASSVLAGSTGELFF.

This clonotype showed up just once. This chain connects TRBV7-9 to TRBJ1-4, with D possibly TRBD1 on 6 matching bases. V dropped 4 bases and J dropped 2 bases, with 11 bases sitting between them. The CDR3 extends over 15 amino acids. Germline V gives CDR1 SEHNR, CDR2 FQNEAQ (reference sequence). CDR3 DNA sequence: TGTGCCAGCAGCTCCGGGGGGGGCACTAATGAAAAACTGTTTTTT. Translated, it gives CASSSGGGTNEKLFF.

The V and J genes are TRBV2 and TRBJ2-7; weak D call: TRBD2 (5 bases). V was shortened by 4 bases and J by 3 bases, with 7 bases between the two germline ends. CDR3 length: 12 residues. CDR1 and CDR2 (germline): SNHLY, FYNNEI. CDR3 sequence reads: CASSVTSYEQYF. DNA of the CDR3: TGTGCCAGCAGTGTTACTAGCTACGAGCAGTACTTC.

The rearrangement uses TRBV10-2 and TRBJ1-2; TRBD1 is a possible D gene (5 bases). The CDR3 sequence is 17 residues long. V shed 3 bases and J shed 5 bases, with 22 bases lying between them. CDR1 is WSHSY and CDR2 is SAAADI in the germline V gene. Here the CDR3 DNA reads TGCGCCAGCAGTGACAGGTCCGTCGCGCAGGGAGAGTATGGCTACACCTTC. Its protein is CASSDRSVAQGEYGYTF.

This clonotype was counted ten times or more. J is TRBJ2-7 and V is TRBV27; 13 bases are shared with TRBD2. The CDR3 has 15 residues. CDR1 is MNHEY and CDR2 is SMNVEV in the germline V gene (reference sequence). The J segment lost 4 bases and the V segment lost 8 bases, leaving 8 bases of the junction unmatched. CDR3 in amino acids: CASARGLAGVYEQYF. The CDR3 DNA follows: TGTGCCAGCGCACGAGGACTAGCGGGAGTTTACGAGCAGTACTTC.

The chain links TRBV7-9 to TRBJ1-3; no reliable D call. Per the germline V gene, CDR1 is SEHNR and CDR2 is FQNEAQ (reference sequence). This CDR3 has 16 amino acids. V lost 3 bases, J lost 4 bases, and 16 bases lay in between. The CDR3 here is CASSFWVSRSGNTIYF. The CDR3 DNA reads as TGTGCCAGCAGCTTTTGGGTTTCTCGTTCGGGAAACACCATATATTTT. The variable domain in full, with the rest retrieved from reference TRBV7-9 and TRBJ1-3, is DTGVSQNPRHKITKRGQNVTFRCDPISEHNRLYWYRQTLGQGPEFLTYFQNEAQLEKSRLLSDRFSAERPKGSFSTLEIQRTEQGDSAMYLCASSFWVSRSGNTIYFGEGSWLTVV.

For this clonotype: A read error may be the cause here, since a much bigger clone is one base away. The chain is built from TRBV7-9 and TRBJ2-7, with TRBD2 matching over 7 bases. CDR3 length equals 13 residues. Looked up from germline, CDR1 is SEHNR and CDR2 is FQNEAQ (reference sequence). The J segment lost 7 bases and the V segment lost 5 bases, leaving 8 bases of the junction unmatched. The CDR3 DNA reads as TGTGCCAGCAGCCTGAGAGCGGGACGGGAGCAGTACTTC. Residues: CASSLRAGREQYF.

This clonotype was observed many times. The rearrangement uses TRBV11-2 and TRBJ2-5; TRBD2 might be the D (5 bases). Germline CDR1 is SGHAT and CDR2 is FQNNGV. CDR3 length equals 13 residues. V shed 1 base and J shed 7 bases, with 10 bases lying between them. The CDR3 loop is CASSLVLAGTQYF. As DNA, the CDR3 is TGTGCCAGCAGCTTAGTGCTAGCTGGGACCCAGTACTTC.

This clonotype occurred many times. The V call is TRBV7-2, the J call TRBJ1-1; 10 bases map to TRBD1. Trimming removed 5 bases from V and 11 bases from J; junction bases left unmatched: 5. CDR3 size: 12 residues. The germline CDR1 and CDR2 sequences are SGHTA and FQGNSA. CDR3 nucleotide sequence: TGTGCCAGCAGCCTCGACAGGGGGCCCGCTTTCTTT. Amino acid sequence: CASSLDRGPAFF.

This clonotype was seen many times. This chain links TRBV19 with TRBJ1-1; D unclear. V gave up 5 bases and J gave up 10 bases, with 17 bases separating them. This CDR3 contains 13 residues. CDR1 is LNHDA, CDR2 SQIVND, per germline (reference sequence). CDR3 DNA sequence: TGTGCCAGTAGTGGCCCCCTGAAAGACGGAGCTTTCTTT. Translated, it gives CASSGPLKDGAFF.

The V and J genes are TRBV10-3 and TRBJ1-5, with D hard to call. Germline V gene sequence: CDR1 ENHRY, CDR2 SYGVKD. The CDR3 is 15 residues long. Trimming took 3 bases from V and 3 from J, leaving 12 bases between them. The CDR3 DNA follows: TGTGCCATCAGTGATGTGGGCCAATCCAATCAGCCCCAGCATTTT. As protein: CAISDVGQSNQPQHF.

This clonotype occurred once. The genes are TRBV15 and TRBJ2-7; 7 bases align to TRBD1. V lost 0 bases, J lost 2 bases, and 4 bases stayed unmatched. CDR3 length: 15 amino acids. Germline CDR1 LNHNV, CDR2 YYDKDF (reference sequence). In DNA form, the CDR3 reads TGTGCCACCAGCAGAGAGACAGGGTGGACCTACGAGCAGTACTTC. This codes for CATSRETGWTYEQYF. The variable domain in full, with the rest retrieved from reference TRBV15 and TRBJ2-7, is DAMVIQNPRYQVTQFGKPVTLSCSQTLNHNVMYWYQQKSSQAPKLLFHYYDKDFNNEADTPDNFQSRRPNTSFCFLDIRSPGLGDTAMYLCATSRETGWTYEQYFGPGTRLTVT.

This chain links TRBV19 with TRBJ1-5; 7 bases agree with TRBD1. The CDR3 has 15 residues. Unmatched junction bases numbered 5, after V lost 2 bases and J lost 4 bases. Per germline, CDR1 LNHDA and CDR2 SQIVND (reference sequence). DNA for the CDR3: TGTGCCAGTAGTATACAGGGGGTGATTAATCAGCCCCAGCATTTT. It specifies CASSIQGVINQPQHF.

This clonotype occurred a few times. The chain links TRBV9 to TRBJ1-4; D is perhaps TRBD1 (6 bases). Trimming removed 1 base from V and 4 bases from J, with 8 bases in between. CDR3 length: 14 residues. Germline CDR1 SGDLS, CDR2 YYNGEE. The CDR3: CASSVTGNNEKLFF. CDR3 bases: TGTGCCAGCAGCGTAACAGGGAATAATGAAAAACTGTTTTTT.

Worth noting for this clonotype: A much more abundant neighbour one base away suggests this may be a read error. CDR3 region: CASWDTYGYTF. The CDR3 coding sequence is TGTGCCAGCTGGGACACCTATGGCTACACCTTC. The rearrangement uses TRBV6-5 and TRBJ1-2; D may be TRBD1 (6 bases). Between the trimmed V and J ends, which lost 8 bases and 4 bases, there was a span of 8 bases. The germline gives CDR1 MNHEY, CDR2 SVGAGI. This CDR3 contains 11 residues.

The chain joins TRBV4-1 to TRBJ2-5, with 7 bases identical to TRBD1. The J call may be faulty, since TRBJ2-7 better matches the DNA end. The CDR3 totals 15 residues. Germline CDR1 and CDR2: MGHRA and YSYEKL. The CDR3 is CASSQFRTGTYEQYF. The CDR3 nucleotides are TGCGCCAGCAGCCAATTTAGGACAGGAACCTACGAGCAGTACTTC.

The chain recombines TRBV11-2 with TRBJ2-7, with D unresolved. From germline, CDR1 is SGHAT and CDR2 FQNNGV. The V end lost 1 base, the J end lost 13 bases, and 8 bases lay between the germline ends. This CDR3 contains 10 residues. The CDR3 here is CASSLVGGYF. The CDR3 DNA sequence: TGTGCCAGCAGCTTAGTGGGCGGATACTTC.

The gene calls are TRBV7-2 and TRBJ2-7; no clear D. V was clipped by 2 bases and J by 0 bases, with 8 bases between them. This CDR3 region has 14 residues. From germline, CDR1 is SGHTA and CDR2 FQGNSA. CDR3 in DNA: TGTGCCAGCAGCTTAAGTTCCTACTCCTACGAGCAGTACTTC. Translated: CASSLSSYSYEQYF.